The 18 T cell receptor beta chains below were found in one sample sequenced in a study of blood T cell repertoires in COVID-19 (dated by TCRdb to 2020 to 2022). Libraries were built with the immunoSEQ multiplex PCR assay. Sourced from immuneACCESS, this table was stored by TCRdb with only in-frame sequences that have V and J called. A share of the clones is absent; for the studies checked, an unresolved V gene accounts for under half, and the remainder has no known explanation. The sample records about 270,000 clones, roughly nine tenths of which are singletons. The biggest ten clones account for approximately 12% of the sample. The sequenced sample consisted of peripheral blood. Receptor source: a woman in her 30s with COVID-19, enrolled during active disease.

V gene TRBV29-1 combines with J gene TRBJ1-1, with 9 bases that match TRBD1. Germline V gene lookup returns CDR1 SQVTM and CDR2 ANQGSEA. Trimming removed 0 bases from V and 12 bases from J; junction bases left unmatched: 8. The CDR3 length is 13 residues. CDR3 DNA: TGCAGCGTTGAAGACCCTTACAGGGGGCTGACTTTCTTT. It encodes CSVEDPYRGLTFF. Using reference TRBV29-1 and TRBJ1-1 for the parts outside the CDR3, the full variable domain is SAVISQKPSRDICQRGTSLTIQCQVDSQVTMMFWYRQQPGQSLTLIATANQGSEATYESGFVIDKFPISRPNLTFSTLTVSNMSPEDSSIYLCSVEDPYRGLTFFGQGTRLTVV.

The V call is TRBV2, the J call TRBJ2-7; 13 bases are a match to TRBD2. Looked up from germline, CDR1 is SNHLY and CDR2 is FYNNEI. The CDR3 covers 17 residues. The J segment lost 4 bases and the V segment lost 4 bases, leaving 10 bases of the junction unmatched. Written as DNA, the CDR3 is TGTGCCAGCAGTGGGACTAGCGGGGGCCGGTACCGATACGAGCAGTACTTC. It is translated as CASSGTSGGRYRYEQYF.

The genes are TRBV6-5 and TRBJ2-7; D may be TRBD2 (6 bases). V lost 7 bases and J 2 bases, leaving 12 bases between the germline ends. The CDR3 has 13 residues. Germline-derived CDR1 and CDR2 are MNHEY and SVGAGI. The CDR3 here is CASTGRIPYEQYF. DNA of the CDR3: TGTGCCAGCACCGGGAGAATACCCTACGAGCAGTACTTC.

The chain combines TRBV9 with TRBJ1-1; D is unclear. The CDR3 contains 13 residues. From germline, CDR1 is SGDLS and CDR2 YYNGEE. V lost 0 bases and J 2 bases, leaving 5 bases between the germline ends. The CDR3: CASSVVPNTEAFF. The CDR3 DNA sequence: TGTGCCAGCAGCGTAGTCCCTAACACTGAAGCTTTCTTT.

This clone occurred a few times. The rearrangement links TRBV19 to TRBJ1-1, with 9 positions matching TRBD1. The germline gives CDR1 LNHDA, CDR2 SQIVND (reference sequence). This CDR3 region has 15 residues. V shed 7 bases, J shed 3 bases, and the junction held 9 bases outside the gene matches. CDR3 residues: CASKQGAFWDTEAFF. CDR3 in DNA: TGTGCCAGTAAACAGGGGGCGTTTTGGGACACTGAAGCTTTCTTT.

The J gene is TRBJ1-1, the V gene TRBV13; D is possibly TRBD1 (5 bases). The germline V gene has CDR1 PRHDT and CDR2 FYEKMQ (reference sequence). V lost 7 bases to trimming and J lost 1 base, with 16 bases between them. This CDR3 has 15 amino acids. CDR3 protein: CASTLGWGWNTEAFF. The CDR3 bases are TGTGCCAGCACCCTAGGGTGGGGCTGGAACACTGAAGCTTTCTTT.

A note on this clone: One junction end does not reproduce the germline sequence, and a read error may be involved. The V gene is TRBV2, the J gene TRBJ2-3; 10 positions agree with TRBD2. The CDR3 spans 15 residues. Germline V CDR1 and CDR2: SNHLY, FYNNEI. This chain's CDR3 is CASSEGTSATDTQYF. The CDR3 DNA reads TGTGCCAGCAGCGAAGGGACTAGCGCCACAGATACGCAGTATTTT.

The chain employs TRBV29-1 and TRBJ1-2, with unresolved D. From germline, CDR1 is SQVTM and CDR2 ANQGSEA. The length of the CDR3 is 11 residues. Trimming removed 4 bases at V and 8 bases at J, with 11 bases between. CDR3 sequence: CSVVGVGGYTF. The DNA of the CDR3 is TGCAGCGTTGTCGGCGTCGGGGGCTACACCTTC.

This rearrangement joins TRBV5-4 to TRBJ2-6; D gene uncertain. Between the trimmed V and J ends, which lost 0 bases and 0 bases, there was a span of 7 bases. The germline V gene encodes CDR1 SGHNT and CDR2 YYREEE (reference sequence). This CDR3 has 16 residues. CDR3 coding DNA: TGTGCCAGCAGCTTGGTACAAGTCTCTGGGGCCAACGTCCTGACTTTC. Translation gives CASSLVQVSGANVLTF.

The chain is built from TRBV28 and TRBJ1-1; 8 bases match TRBD1. The CDR3 length is 14 residues. V was pared by 11 bases and J by 0 bases, with 8 bases of the junction left unmatched. Per the germline V gene, CDR1 is MDHEN and CDR2 is SYDVKM. Written as DNA, the CDR3 is TGTGCCGCCAGACAGGGGCTAATGAACACTGAAGCTTTCTTT. It specifies CAARQGLMNTEAFF.

The DNA for the CDR3 is TGTGCCAGTAGTGCCCCCGACAGTCCCGCCGGCTACACCTTC. Its protein product is CASSAPDSPAGYTF. The J gene is TRBJ1-2, the V gene TRBV19, with D perhaps TRBD1 (5 bases). In germline, CDR1 is LNHDA, CDR2 SQIVND (reference sequence). The CDR3 consists of 14 residues. V shed 5 bases and J shed 8 bases, with 18 bases lying between them.

V and J are TRBV5-4 and TRBJ2-5; no reliable D call. Per germline, CDR1 SGHNT and CDR2 YYREEE (reference sequence). V lost 0 bases and J 2 bases, leaving 8 bases between the germline ends. The CDR3 covers 14 residues. CDR3 nucleotides: TGTGCCAGCAGCTTGGTTGGGCTTCAAGAGACCCAGTACTTC. Translated, it gives CASSLVGLQETQYF. The full variable domain, completed using reference TRBV5-4 and TRBJ2-5, is ETGVTQSPTHLIKTRGQQVTLRCSSQSGHNTVSWYQQALGQGPQFIFQYYREEENGRGNFPPRFSGLQFPNYSSELNVNALELDDSALYLCASSLVGLQETQYFGPGTRLLVL.

The V call is TRBV5-1, the J call TRBJ2-3, with 14 bases that match TRBD2. Looked up from germline, CDR1 is SGHRS and CDR2 is YFSETQ. The CDR3 consists of 16 residues. Trimming removed 3 bases from V and 6 bases from J; junction bases left unmatched: 6. As DNA, the CDR3 is TGCGCCAGCAGCTGGAGACTAGCGGGGGGGCCTGATACGCAGTATTTT. Protein: CASSWRLAGGPDTQYF.

This clone turned up a few times. The chain joins TRBV2 to TRBJ2-5, with 8 bases that match TRBD2. The length of the CDR3 is 14 residues. V dropped 7 bases and J dropped 5; count of bases not matched to a gene: 9. The germline V gene has CDR1 SNHLY and CDR2 FYNNEI. This CDR3 is CASNWAGGLETQYF. DNA of the CDR3: TGTGCCAGCAATTGGGCGGGGGGTCTGGAGACCCAGTACTTC.

The rearrangement uses TRBV19 and TRBJ2-7; 8 bases fit TRBD2. Germline CDR1 reads LNHDA; CDR2 reads SQIVND (reference sequence). This CDR3 contains 14 residues. Trimming cost V 3 bases and J 6 bases; bases outside gene matches: 7. CDR3 in DNA: TGTGCCAGTAGTATGGGCGGGGGGCCGGTCGAGCAGTACTTC. Its protein product is CASSMGGGPVEQYF.

The chain is built from TRBV9 and TRBJ2-3; 10 bases fit TRBD1. The CDR3 covers 16 residues. The V segment lost 0 bases and the J segment 4 bases; nucleotides outside the gene matches: 5. CDR1 is SGDLS, CDR2 YYNGEE, per germline. CDR3 DNA: TGTGCCAGCAGCGTAGCTTGGGGGACAGGGGCAGATACGCAGTATTTT. It specifies CASSVAWGTGADTQYF.

The chain has TRBV6-5 and TRBJ2-7; D is perhaps TRBD1 (5 bases). This CDR3 is built from 13 residues. Trimming left V 0 bases short and J 10 bases short, with 13 bases between. The germline gives CDR1 MNHEY, CDR2 SVGAGI. CDR3 DNA sequence: TGTGCCAGCAGTTACTCGGTTCTGACAGTCCAGTACTTC. As protein: CASSYSVLTVQYF.

The chain combines TRBV5-4 with TRBJ2-2; TRBD2 agrees at 13 bases. With 4 bases clipped from V and 0 bases from J, the junction kept 3 bases outside the gene matches. This CDR3 is built from 17 residues. Germline CDR1 SGHNT, CDR2 YYREEE (reference sequence). CDR3 sequence: CASSKGLAGTNTGELFF. The CDR3 DNA sequence: TGTGCCAGCAGCAAGGGACTAGCGGGGACGAACACCGGGGAGCTGTTTTTT.